A selection of T cell receptor beta chains follows, all from one sample in a study of cytomegalovirus exposure and HLA in healthy donors. Sequencing was performed with immunoSEQ multiplex PCR; in TCRdb, only in-frame clones are kept and a portion is missing. The top ten clones hold around 1.5% of a sample with about 120,000 clones, more than 65% of them seen once. The sequencing input was PBMCs. Receptor source: a woman younger than 35 in good health and CMV-seronegative. The CDR3 runs from the conserved cysteine through the conserved F or W. The D gene is left open where the match is weak. Rows give clone size only sometimes, using once, few, many, or a class for an expanded clone.

V	J	size	D	DNA	CDR3
TRBV5-4	TRBJ2-1	-	TRBD2	TGTGCCAGCAGCCCCGGACTAGCGGGAGGCCAGCAGTTCTTC	CASSPGLAGGQQFF
TRBV2	TRBJ1-1	-	-	TGTGCCAGCAGTGAACGTACTTCCCTAAACACTGAAGCTTTCTTT	CASSERTSLNTEAFF
TRBV11-2	TRBJ2-1	-	-	TGTGCCAGCAGCGCTTACCCAGGGGTGCAGTTCTTC	CASSAYPGVQFF
TRBV5-1	TRBJ1-1	-	TRBD1	TGCGCCAGCAGCTCGGACGGACAGGGTAGGGAAGCTTTCTTT	CASSSDGQGREAFF
TRBV19	TRBJ2-6	-	TRBD2	TGTGCCAGTAGTCTCGGGACTAGCGGGAGCAACGGCCTGACTTTC	CASSLGTSGSNGLTF
TRBV5-1	TRBJ1-2	-	TRBD1	TGCGCCAGCAGTAGAACAGAAATCCGGGACAGTAACTATGGCTACACCTTC	CASSRTEIRDSNYGYTF
TRBV4-2	TRBJ2-5	once	TRBD1	TGTGCCAGCAGCCAAAGCTCGACAGGGTTTGAGACCCAGTACTTC	CASSQSSTGFETQYF
TRBV27	TRBJ2-1	-	TRBD1	TGTGCCAGCAGTTTATGGTGGACAGGTGAGCAGTTCTTC	CASSLWWTGEQFF
TRBV29-1	TRBJ2-1	few	TRBD2	TGCAGCCACGGAGCGGGAGAAGAGGGTGAGCAGTTCTTC	CSHGAGEEGEQFF
TRBV15	TRBJ1-1	few	-	TGTGCCACCAGCAGAGCCCCGGGACACCTGAACACTGAAGCTTTCTTT	CATSRAPGHLNTEAFF
TRBV6-1	TRBJ1-2	-	TRBD1	TGTGCCAGCAGTGCGACAGGGCCTCATGGCTACACCTTC	CASSATGPHGYTF
TRBV7-2	TRBJ2-1	-	TRBD2	TGTGCCAGCAGCTTACCCCATGGAGCGGGGGCCAATGAGCAGTTCTTC	CASSLPHGAGANEQFF
TRBV30	TRBJ1-5	-	-	TGTGCCTGGAGTCCTAGGGGGAATCAGCCCCAGCATTTT	CAWSPRGNQPQHF
TRBV18	TRBJ1-4	-	TRBD1	TGTGCCAGCTCACGCATGGGACAGGGTGAAAAACTGTTTTTT	CASSRMGQGEKLFF
TRBV29-1	TRBJ2-2	-	-	TGCAGCGTTCGTCTTCCAGCCGGGGAGCTGTTTTTT	CSVRLPAGELFF
TRBV7-2	TRBJ2-2	few	TRBD2	TGTGCCAGTCGCCCGGGGGGGCAGGACACCGGGGAGCTGTTTTTT	CASRPGGQDTGELFF
TRBV6-5	TRBJ1-5	-	-	TGTGCCAGCAGTTATTCCGGGACATACAATCAGCCCCAGCATTTT	CASSYSGTYNQPQHF
TRBV29-1	TRBJ2-1	-	-	TGCAGCGTACAGGATTGGATGAATGAGCAGTTCTTC	CSVQDWMNEQFF
TRBV7-8	TRBJ1-4	-	-	TGTGCCAGCAGCTTGGTGGGGAGGGCAGGTGAAAAACTGTTTTTT	CASSLVGRAGEKLFF
TRBV25-1	TRBJ2-1	-	TRBD1	TGTGCCAGCAGTGGGAGGACAGGTTCCTACAATGAGCAGTTCTTC	CASSGRTGSYNEQFF
TRBV5-5	TRBJ1-3	-	-	TGTGCCAGCCAGGCAGGGTCAGGAAACACCATATATTTT	CASQAGSGNTIYF
TRBV6-4	TRBJ1-5	-	TRBD1	TGTGCCAGCAGTGACTCCGGGACAGGGGTAAAACATTTT	CASSDSGTGVKHF
TRBV10-3	TRBJ1-1	-	-	TGTGCCATCAGTGAGTCAGGACAGATGAACACTGAAGCTTTCTTT	CAISESGQMNTEAFF
TRBV7-9	TRBJ1-3	-	-	TGTGCCAGCAGCTTAGCGCCAGCTAGCTCTGGAAACACCATATATTTT	CASSLAPASSGNTIYF
TRBV6-5	TRBJ1-1	-	-	TGTGCCAGCAGTTTAGTAGTGAACACTGAAGCTTTCTTT	CASSLVVNTEAFF
TRBV19	TRBJ2-3	-	-	TGTGCCAGTAGTAATTCGCGGCACGATACGCAGTATTTT	CASSNSRHDTQYF
TRBV7-2	TRBJ1-1	-	TRBD1	TGTGCCAGCAGCTTGTACAGGGGAGACTTGGCCACTGAAGCTTTCTTT	CASSLYRGDLATEAFF
TRBV5-1	TRBJ2-5	-	TRBD2	TGCGCCAGCAGCTTGCCGGGACTAGCGGGAGGAAGGGAGACCCAGTACTTC	CASSLPGLAGGRETQYF
TRBV27	TRBJ2-1	-	TRBD2	TGTGCCAGCAGTTTAACGTGGCTAGCGGGAGGCAATGAGCAGTTCTTC	CASSLTWLAGGNEQFF
TRBV7-9	TRBJ2-2	-	-	TGTGCCAGCAGCTCAGACAGTAACACCGGGGAGCTGTTTTTT	CASSSDSNTGELFF
TRBV30	TRBJ1-1	-	-	TGTGCCTCGGCCCGGGGAGTAGTGACTGAAGCTTTCTTT	CASARGVVTEAFF
TRBV27	TRBJ2-1	-	TRBD1	TGTGCCAGCAGTCCACAGGGACAGCTTTACAATGAGCAGTTCTTC	CASSPQGQLYNEQFF
TRBV5-1	TRBJ2-7	few	-	TGCGCCAGCAGTCGGGGACACTACGAGCAGTACTTC	CASSRGHYEQYF
TRBV5-1	TRBJ1-2	-	TRBD1	TGCGCCAGCAGCTTGGACGGACAGGGGGTAGGCTACACCTTC	CASSLDGQGVGYTF
TRBV5-1	TRBJ2-5	-	TRBD1	TGCGCCAGCTGTAGTTTTGGGACAGGGGAGGAGACCCAGTACTTC	CASCSFGTGEETQYF
TRBV7-6	TRBJ2-2	-	TRBD1	TGTGCCAGCAGCTTTGGACAGGGGTATACCGCGGAGCTGTTTTTT	CASSFGQGYTAELFF
TRBV27	TRBJ1-5	-	-	TGTGCCAGCAGTCCCCTCGGGTCCCCCGATAATCAGCCCCAGCATTTT	CASSPLGSPDNQPQHF
TRBV6-5	TRBJ2-7	-	TRBD1	TGTGCCAGCAGTTACTCGACAGGGATTACGCTGCACGAGCAGTACTTC	CASSYSTGITLHEQYF
TRBV4-1	TRBJ1-1	-	TRBD1	TGCGCCAGCAGCCCCCCGGCCGGGACAGGGGTTGAAGCTTTCTTT	CASSPPAGTGVEAFF
TRBV27	TRBJ2-5	-	TRBD2	TGTGCCAGCAGCTGGCGTAGCGGGAGAGAAGAGACCCAGTACTTC	CASSWRSGREETQYF
TRBV4-3	TRBJ1-4	-	TRBD1	TGCGCCAGCAGCCAGGGGACAGGGGGCGCGGCAACTAATGAAAAACTGTTTTTT	CASSQGTGGAATNEKLFF
TRBV11-2	TRBJ2-7	few	-	TGTGCCAGCAGCTTACTCCCTCCCTTTGAGCAGTACTTC	CASSLLPPFEQYF
TRBV9	TRBJ2-3	-	TRBD2	TGTGCCAGCAGCGTAGGGGTTAGCGGGGGGGCCGGACCAGATACGCAGTATTTT	CASSVGVSGGAGPDTQYF
TRBV7-9	TRBJ2-5	-	TRBD2	TGTGCCAGCAGCCCTACTCTAGCGGGTCAAGAGACCCAGTACTTC	CASSPTLAGQETQYF
TRBV7-9	TRBJ2-1	few	-	TGTGCCAGCAGCTTAAGGCGGGATATGAATGAGCAGTTCTTC	CASSLRRDMNEQFF
TRBV6-5	TRBJ1-5	-	-	TGTGCCAGCAGTTACAGAGGACAGAATCAGCCCCAGCATTTT	CASSYRGQNQPQHF
TRBV7-9	TRBJ2-7	-	TRBD2	TGTGCCAGCAGCGGGACTAGCGGACTCTACGAGCAGTACTTC	CASSGTSGLYEQYF
TRBV19	TRBJ1-1	-	-	TGTGCCAGTACAGACAGGTCTGAAGCTTTCTTT	CASTDRSEAFF
TRBV30	TRBJ1-2	few	TRBD1	TGTGCCTGGAGCCCGGACAGGGGAGGGTATGGCTACACCTTC	CAWSPDRGGYGYTF
TRBV6-5	TRBJ1-1	-	TRBD1	TGTGCCAGCAGACTGACAGGGGCGGGCACTGAAGCTTTCTTT	CASRLTGAGTEAFF
TRBV5-1	TRBJ1-1	-	TRBD1	TGCGCCAGCAGCCCCATTTACAGGGGCGACACAATGAACACTGAAGCTTTCTTT	CASSPIYRGDTMNTEAFF
TRBV5-1	TRBJ2-1	few	TRBD1	TGCGCCAGCAGCTTGGGACAGGGCTTCTACAATGAGCAGTTCTTC	CASSLGQGFYNEQFF
TRBV7-2	TRBJ2-7	-	-	TGTGCCAGCAGCCCGGCCAGGGGATCGCGGGAGCAGTACTTC	CASSPARGSREQYF
TRBV6-5	TRBJ1-5	-	-	TGTGCCAGCAGGAGACATGATAGCAATCAGCCCCAGCATTTT	CASRRHDSNQPQHF